The sequence of this TCR beta chain was determined in a study of T-cell reconstitution after alpha-beta-depleted transplantation in children. Overall study results and limits: Approximately two months post-transplant, alpha-beta T cells reportedly originated from several hundred expanded graft clones. At day 60, the high TCRbeta diversity found in some patients originated from recipient T cells and thymic progenitors that had survived.

This clonotype showed up just once. Antigen: not known. A library of TCRbeta sequences, prepared with unique molecular identifiers, was generated. TCRdb called the PCR reads again in MiXCR, with one record for every CDR3 protein. This sample has about 980,000 distinct CDR3 sequences, with 25% to 30% found just once. V was cut by 0 bases and J by 0 bases, with 6 bases left in between. The germline V gene encodes CDR1 LGHDT and CDR2 YNNKEL (reference sequence). The CDR3 is 15 amino acids. The material was PBMCs, mostly from graft donor cells, obtained 360 days after TCRalphabeta/CD19-depleted stem cell transplant. The clonotype originates from a boy younger than two who had a stem cell transplant for SCID, so the T cells may come from the graft donor. This chain uses TRBV3-1 with TRBJ1-3; D gene ambiguous. This CDR3 is CASSQDDYSGNTIYF. The CDR3 region has the DNA TGTGCCAGCAGCCAAGATGACTACTCTGGAAACACCATATATTTT. Full variable domain (missing parts from reference TRBV3-1 and TRBJ1-3): DTAVSQTPKYLVTQMGNDKSIKCEQNLGHDTMYWYKQDSKKFLKIMFSYNNKELIINETVPNRFSPKSPDKAHLNLHINSLELGDSAVYFCASSQDDYSGNTIYFGEGSWLTVV.